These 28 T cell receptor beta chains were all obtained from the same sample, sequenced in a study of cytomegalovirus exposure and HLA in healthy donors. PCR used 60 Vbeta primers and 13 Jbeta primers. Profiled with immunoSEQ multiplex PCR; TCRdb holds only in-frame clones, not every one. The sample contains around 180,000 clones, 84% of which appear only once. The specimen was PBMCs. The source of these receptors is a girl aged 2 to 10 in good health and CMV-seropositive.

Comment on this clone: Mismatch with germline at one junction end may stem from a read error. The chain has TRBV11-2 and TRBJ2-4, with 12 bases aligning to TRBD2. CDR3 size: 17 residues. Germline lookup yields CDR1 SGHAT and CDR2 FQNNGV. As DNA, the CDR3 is TGTGCCTGCAGGGGACTAGCGGGCCCTCTAGCCAAAAACATTCAGTACTTC. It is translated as CACRGLAGPLAKNIQYF.

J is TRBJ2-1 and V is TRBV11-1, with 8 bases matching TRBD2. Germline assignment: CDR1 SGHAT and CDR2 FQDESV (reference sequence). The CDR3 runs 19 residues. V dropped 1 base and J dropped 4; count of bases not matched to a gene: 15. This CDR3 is CASSLGPETSGSEYNEQFF. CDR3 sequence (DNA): TGTGCCAGCAGCTTAGGCCCCGAAACAAGCGGGAGCGAATACAATGAGCAGTTCTTC.

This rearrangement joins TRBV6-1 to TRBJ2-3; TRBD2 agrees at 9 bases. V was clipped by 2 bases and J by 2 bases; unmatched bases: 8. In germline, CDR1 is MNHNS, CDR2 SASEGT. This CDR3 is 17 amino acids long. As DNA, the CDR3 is TGTGCCAGCAGTGAATCACCTAGCGGGACGGTCACAGATACGCAGTATTTT. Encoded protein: CASSESPSGTVTDTQYF.

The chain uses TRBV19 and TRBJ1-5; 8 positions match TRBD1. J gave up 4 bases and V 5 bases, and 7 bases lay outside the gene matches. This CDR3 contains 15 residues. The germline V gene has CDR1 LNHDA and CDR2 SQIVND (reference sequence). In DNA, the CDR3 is TGTGCCAGTAGTCCTTGGACAGGGTGGAATCAGCCCCAGCATTTT. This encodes CASSPWTGWNQPQHF.

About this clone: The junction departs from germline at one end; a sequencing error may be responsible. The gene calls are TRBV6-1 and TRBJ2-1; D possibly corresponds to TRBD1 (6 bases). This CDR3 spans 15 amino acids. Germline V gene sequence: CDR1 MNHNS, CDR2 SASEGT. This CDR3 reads CASSEDRQSYNEQFF. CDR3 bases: TGTGCCAGCAGCGAAGACAGGCAGAGTTACAATGAGCAGTTCTTC.

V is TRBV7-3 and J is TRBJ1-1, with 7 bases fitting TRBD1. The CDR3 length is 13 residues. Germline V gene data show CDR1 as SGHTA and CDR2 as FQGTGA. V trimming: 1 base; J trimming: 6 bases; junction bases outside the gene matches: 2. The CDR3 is CASSLIDRAEAFF. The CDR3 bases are TGTGCCAGCAGCTTAATAGACAGGGCTGAAGCTTTCTTT.

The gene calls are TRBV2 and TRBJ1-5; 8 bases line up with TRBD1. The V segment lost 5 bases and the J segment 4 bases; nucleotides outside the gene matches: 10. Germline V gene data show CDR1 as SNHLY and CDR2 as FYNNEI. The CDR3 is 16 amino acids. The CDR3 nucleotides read TGTGCCAGCAGTTCCCCTGGACAGGGCCCTAATCAGCCCCAGCATTTT. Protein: CASSSPGQGPNQPQHF.

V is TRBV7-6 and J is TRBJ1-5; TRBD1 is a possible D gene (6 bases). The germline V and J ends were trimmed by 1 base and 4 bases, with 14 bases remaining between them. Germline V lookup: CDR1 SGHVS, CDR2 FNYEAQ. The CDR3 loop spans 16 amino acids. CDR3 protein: CASSLGPGALNQPQHF. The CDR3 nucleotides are TGTGCCAGCAGCTTAGGGCCAGGGGCCCTTAATCAGCCCCAGCATTTT.

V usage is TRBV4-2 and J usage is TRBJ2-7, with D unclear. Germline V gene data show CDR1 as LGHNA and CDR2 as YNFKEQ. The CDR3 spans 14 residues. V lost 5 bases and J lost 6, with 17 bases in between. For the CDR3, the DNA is TGTGCCAGCAGCGGGTCACAGTCGGATAGCGAGCAGTACTTC. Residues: CASSGSQSDSEQYF.

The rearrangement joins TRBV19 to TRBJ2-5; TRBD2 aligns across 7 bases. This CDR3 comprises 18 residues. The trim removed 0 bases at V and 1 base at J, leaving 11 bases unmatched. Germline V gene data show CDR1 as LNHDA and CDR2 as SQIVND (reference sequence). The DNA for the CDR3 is TGTGCCAGTAGTATAGATCCCCCATCGCTAGCGGTCCAAGAGACCCAGTACTTC. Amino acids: CASSIDPPSLAVQETQYF. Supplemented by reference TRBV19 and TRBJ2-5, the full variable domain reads DGGITQSPKYLFRKEGQNVTLSCEQNLNHDAMYWYRQDPGQGLRLIYYSQIVNDFQKGDIAEGYSVSREKKESFPLTVTSAQKNPTAFYLCASSIDPPSLAVQETQYFGPGTRLLVL.

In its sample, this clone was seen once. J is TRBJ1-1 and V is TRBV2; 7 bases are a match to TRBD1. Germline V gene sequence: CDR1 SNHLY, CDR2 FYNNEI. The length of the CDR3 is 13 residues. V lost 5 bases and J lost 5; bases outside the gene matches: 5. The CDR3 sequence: CASSTGVGTEAFF. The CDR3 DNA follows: TGTGCCAGCAGTACAGGGGTAGGGACTGAAGCTTTCTTT. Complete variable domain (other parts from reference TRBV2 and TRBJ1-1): EPEVTQTPSHQVTQMGQEVILRCVPISNHLYFYWYRQILGQKVEFLVSFYNNEISEKSEIFDDQFSVERPDGSNFTLKIRSTKLEDSAMYFCASSTGVGTEAFFGQGTRLTVV.

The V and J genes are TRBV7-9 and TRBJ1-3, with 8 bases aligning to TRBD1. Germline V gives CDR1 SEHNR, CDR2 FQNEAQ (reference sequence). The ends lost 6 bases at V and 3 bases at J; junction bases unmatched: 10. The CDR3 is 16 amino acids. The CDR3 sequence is CASSFSGGSFGNTIYF. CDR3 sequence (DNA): TGTGCCAGCAGTTTTTCAGGGGGCAGTTTTGGAAACACCATATATTTT.

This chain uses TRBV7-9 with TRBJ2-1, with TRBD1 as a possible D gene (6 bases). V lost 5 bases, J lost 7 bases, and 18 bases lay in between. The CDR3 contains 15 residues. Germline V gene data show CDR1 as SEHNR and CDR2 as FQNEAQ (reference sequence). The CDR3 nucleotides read TGTGCCAGCAGCCTTAAGGACAGATCCAGAAATGAGCAGTTCTTC. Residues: CASSLKDRSRNEQFF.

The CDR3 coding sequence is TGTGCCAGCAGCGGCCTGGGACTAAACATTCAGTACTTC. This translates into CASSGLGLNIQYF. This sequence joins TRBV9 and TRBJ2-4, with D perhaps TRBD2 (6 bases). The CDR3 spans 13 residues. Germline V gene data show CDR1 as SGDLS and CDR2 as YYNGEE. V was trimmed by 3 bases and J by 6 bases, leaving 10 bases between them.

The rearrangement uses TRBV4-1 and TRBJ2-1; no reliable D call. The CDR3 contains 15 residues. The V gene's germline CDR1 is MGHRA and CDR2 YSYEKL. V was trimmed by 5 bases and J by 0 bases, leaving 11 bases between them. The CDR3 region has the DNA TGCGCCAGCAGCTGGGCCACAAGCTCCTACAATGAGCAGTTCTTC. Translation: CASSWATSSYNEQFF.

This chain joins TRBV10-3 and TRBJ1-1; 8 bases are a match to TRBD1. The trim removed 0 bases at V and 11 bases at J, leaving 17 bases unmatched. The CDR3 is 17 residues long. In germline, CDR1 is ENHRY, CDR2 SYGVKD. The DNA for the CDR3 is TGTGCCATCAGTGAGTCGAAGTTCGTCGGGGCAGGGGGCCGGGCTTTCTTT. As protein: CAISESKFVGAGGRAFF.

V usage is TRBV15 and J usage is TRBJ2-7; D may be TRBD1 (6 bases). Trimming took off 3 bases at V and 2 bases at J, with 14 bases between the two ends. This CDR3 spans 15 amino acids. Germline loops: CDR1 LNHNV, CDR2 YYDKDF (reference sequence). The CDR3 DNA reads TGTGCCACCAGCAGGTCGTTACAGGGAACCTACGAGCAGTACTTC. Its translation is CATSRSLQGTYEQYF.

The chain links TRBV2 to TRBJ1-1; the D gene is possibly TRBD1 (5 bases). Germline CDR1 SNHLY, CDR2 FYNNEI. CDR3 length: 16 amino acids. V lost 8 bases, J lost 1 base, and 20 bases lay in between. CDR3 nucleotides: TGTGCCAGCGGGGGGGGGAGGACCAGCCCGAACACTGAAGCTTTCTTT. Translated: CASGGGRTSPNTEAFF.

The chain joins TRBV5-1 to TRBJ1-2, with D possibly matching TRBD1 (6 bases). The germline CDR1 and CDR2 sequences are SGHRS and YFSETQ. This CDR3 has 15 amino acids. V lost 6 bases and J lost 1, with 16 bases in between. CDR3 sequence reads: CASTRGGANNYGYTF. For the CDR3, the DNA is TGCGCCAGCACCCGGGGGGGGGCTAATAACTATGGCTACACCTTC.

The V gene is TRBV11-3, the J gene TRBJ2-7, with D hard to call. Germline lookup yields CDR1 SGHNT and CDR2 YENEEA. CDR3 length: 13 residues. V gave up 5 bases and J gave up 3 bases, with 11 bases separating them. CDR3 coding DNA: TGTGCCAGCAGCCCCGGCGGATACTACGAGCAGTACTTC. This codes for CASSPGGYYEQYF.

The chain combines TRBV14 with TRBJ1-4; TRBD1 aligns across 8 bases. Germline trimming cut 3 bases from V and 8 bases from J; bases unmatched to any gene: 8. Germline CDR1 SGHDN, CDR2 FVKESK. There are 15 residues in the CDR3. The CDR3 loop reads CASSQYRGGQEKLFF. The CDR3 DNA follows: TGTGCCAGCAGCCAGTACAGGGGGGGTCAAGAAAAACTGTTTTTT.

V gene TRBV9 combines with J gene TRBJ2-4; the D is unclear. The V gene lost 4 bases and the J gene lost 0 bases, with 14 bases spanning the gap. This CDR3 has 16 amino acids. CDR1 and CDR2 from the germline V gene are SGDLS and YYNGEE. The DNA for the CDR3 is TGTGCCAGCAGCCTAAGTATGAACCTAGCCAAAAACATTCAGTACTTC. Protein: CASSLSMNLAKNIQYF.

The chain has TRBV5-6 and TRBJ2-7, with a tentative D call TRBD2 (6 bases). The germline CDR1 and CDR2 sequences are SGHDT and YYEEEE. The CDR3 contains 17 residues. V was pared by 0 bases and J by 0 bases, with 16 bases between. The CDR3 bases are TGTGCCAGCAGCTTGGAGATTCCGGACTACCGCTCCTACGAGCAGTACTTC. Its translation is CASSLEIPDYRSYEQYF.

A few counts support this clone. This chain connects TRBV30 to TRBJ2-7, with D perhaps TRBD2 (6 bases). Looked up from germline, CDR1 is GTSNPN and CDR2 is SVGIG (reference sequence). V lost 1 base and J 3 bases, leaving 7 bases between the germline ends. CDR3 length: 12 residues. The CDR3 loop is CAWSGGNYEQYF. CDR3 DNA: TGTGCCTGGAGTGGCGGGAACTACGAGCAGTACTTC.

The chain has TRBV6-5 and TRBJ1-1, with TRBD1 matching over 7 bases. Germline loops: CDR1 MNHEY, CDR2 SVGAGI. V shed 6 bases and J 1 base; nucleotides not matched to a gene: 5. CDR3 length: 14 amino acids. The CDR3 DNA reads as TGTGCCAGCAGACCTCGGACAGGGAACACTGAAGCTTTCTTT. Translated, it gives CASRPRTGNTEAFF.

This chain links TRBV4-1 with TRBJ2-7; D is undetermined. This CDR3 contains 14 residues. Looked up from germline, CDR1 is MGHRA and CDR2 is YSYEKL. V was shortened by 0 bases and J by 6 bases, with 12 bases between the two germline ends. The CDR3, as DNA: TGCGCCAGCAGCCAAGATCTCAGTGGCCTCGAGCAGTACTTC. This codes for CASSQDLSGLEQYF.

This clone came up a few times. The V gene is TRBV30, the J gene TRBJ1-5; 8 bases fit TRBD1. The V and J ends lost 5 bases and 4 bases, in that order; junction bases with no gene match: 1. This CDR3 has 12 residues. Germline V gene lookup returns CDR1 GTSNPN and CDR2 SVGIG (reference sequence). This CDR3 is CAWGTGNQPQHF. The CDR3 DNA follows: TGTGCCTGGGGGACAGGTAATCAGCCCCAGCATTTT. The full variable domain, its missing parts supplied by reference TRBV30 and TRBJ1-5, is SQTIHQWPATLVQPVGSPLSLECTVEGTSNPNLYWYRQAAGRGLQLLFYSVGIGQISSEVPQNLSASRPQDRQFILSSKKLLLSDSGFYLCAWGTGNQPQHFGDGTRLSIL.

The CDR3 DNA is TGCGCCAGCAGCCAACTACGGGGGGACTATGGCTACACCTTC. Translating it yields CASSQLRGDYGYTF. This rearrangement joins TRBV5-1 to TRBJ1-2, with D perhaps TRBD1 (5 bases). Trimming pared 4 bases from V and 3 bases from J, leaving 13 bases between. The CDR3 spans 14 residues. Germline CDR1 SGHRS, CDR2 YFSETQ.